This T cell receptor (beta chain) was profiled in a study of early stage breast cancer tumors (dated by TCRdb to about 2017). In terms of the full investigation: Of the 15 to 20 invasive breast tumors, 12 to 13 were found to be estrogen receptor-positive, progesterone receptor-positive and HER2-negative. Of the 12 ER+/PR+/HER2- tumors, eight were classified as invasive ductal carcinomas and four as invasive lobular carcinomas. The average read coverage per sample was about 10-fold. Across all samples, 2,700,000 or so templates representing roughly 1,100,000 unique clonotypes were detected.

About this clone itself: Its antigen target is currently unknown. No per-base quality is available; no much larger clone lies one base away.

The cysteine opens and the phenylalanine closes a CDR3 of 14 amino acids. The CDR3 DNA has 42 bases and is translated from base 1. The germline V gene gives CDR1 as MNHNS and CDR2 as SASEGT. The V and J ends are trimmed by 6 bases and 0 bases, leaving 9 bases between them. The study profiled bulk TCR beta-chain repertoires in matched peripheral blood, tumor and adjacent normal breast tissue taken from fewer than 20 patients with early-stage breast cancer. Before surgery, roughly 5-11 mL of whole blood was collected in EDTA tubes and processed within 2 hours. Peripheral blood mononuclear cells were isolated by Ficoll-Paque centrifugation in SepMate-50 tubes. PBMCs were cryopreserved in aliquots of roughly 1.8 to 4 million cells in roughly 90% FBS with around 10% DMSO and kept in liquid nitrogen. The Qiagen AllPrep DNA/RNA Mini kit was used for genomic DNA extraction. The paper's findings and limits, for the study overall: Tumors showed about 2.4-fold higher T cell density and higher clonality than adjacent normal breast tissue. The small cohort size prevented analysis by tumor subtype. Enriched TCRB sequences shared across patients were found to be mostly commonly generated sequences that were unlikely to play an important role in the tumor microenvironment. Chain pairing and functional markers such as CD4, CD8 and FOXP3 were not captured by bulk genomic DNA sequencing of unsorted cells. Repertoires from blood resembled normal breast more closely than tumor, and using blood as a reference for each tissue separated tumor from normal in 14 of 16 patients.

Each sample was amplified in two independent genomic DNA replicates, using approximately 0.5 ug for blood and around 1.4 ug for tumor or normal breast. Following the manufacturer's instructions, the ImmunoSeq Intro kit was used to carry out TCRB sequencing on genomic DNA. Multiplex PCR ran roughly 30 cycles with proprietary primers and spike-in control sequences for absolute quantification. Single-end 150-bp reads were used to sequence an 87-bp fragment covering the CDR3 and the flanking V and J genes. Each lane of an Illumina MiSeq using version 3.0 chemistry carried seven multiplexed samples, with two replicates per sample. The authors' analysis ran thus. Raw data were processed by the vendor's proprietary pipeline, with both replicates merged into one result per sample. To define clonotypes, the study grouped productive rearrangements that shared the V-gene family, CDR3 amino acid sequence and J-gene segment. Clonality was computed as 1 minus the normalized Shannon entropy (Pielou evenness) of TCRB abundances. To estimate T cell density, the total number of templates was divided by the input cell count, which was inferred from how much DNA went in. Recon was used with default parameters to estimate total repertoire diversity and clonality. A clonotype was considered tumor-enriched if its abundance in tumor exceeded 0.1% and was at least 32-fold higher than its abundance in normal breast. The immuneACCESS repertoire file appears here via TCRdb, limited to in-frame rearrangements. These files lack a portion of the clones; in checked studies, under half of the deficit traces to unresolved V genes, and the cause of the others is not known. V, J and clone size reflect that table, while D and trimming were determined from the DNA. This sample is represented by tens of thousands of clones; roughly 80% of them were singletons. Of the sample, nearly 3.5% falls within the top ten clones.

The receptor was derived from a person aged 25 to 40 with breast cancer. The specimen was blood. This sequence uses TRBV6-1 and TRBJ2-1; the D gene cannot be resolved reliably. The DNA reads TGTGCCAGCAGCAAACCAAGCTCCTACAATGAGCAGTTCTTC. Translated, it gives CASSKPSSYNEQFF.